This T cell receptor beta chain was recovered during a study of T cell responses to AZD1222 COVID-19 vaccine. Study-level findings and limits: Reportedly, close to half of spike-specific TCRs are directed against unmutated variant regions. Increased Spike-specific TCR breadth and depth were observed after two AZD1222 doses. Females made up more of the donors, who were largely white British, and clonal diversity may have come out too low.

On this clone: Antigen specificity is unknown.

Data came from immunoSEQ multiplex PCR; TCRdb stores just in-frame clones and leaves some out. In the table there are some 140,000 clones, roughly nine tenths of which are singletons. V was shortened by 1 base and J by 9 bases, with 13 bases between the two germline ends. The length of the CDR3 is 14 residues. Germline CDR1 reads SGHVS; CDR2 reads FQNEAQ. The clonotype comes from an adult in good health. The chain uses TRBV7-8 and TRBJ2-4; D is possibly TRBD2 (8 bases). This sample comprised peripheral blood, obtained on day 0 of MenACWY control vaccination. The CDR3 region is CASSLGREGAIQYF. The CDR3 DNA follows: TGTGCCAGCAGCTTAGGACGGGAGGGGGCCATTCAGTACTTC. The full variable domain, in which reference TRBV7-8 and TRBJ2-4 provide the parts outside the CDR3, is GAGVSQSPRYKVAKRGQDVALRCDPISGHVSLFWYQQALGQGPEFLTYFQNEAQLDKSGLPSDRFFAERPEGSVSTLKIQRTQQEDSAVYLCASSLGREGAIQYFGAGTRLSVL.